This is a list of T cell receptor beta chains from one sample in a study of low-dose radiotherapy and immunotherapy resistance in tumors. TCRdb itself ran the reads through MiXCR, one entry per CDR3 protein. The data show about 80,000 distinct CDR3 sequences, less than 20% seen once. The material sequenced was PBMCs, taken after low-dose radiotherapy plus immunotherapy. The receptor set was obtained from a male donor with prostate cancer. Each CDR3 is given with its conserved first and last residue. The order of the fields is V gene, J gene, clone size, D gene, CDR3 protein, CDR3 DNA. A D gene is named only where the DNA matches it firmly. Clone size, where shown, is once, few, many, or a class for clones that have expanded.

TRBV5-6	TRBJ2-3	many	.	CASSLVGVGTDTQYF	TGTGCCAGCAGCTTGGTTGGCGTTGGAACAGATACGCAGTATTTT
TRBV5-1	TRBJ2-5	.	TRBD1	CASGTGLETQYF	TGCGCCAGCGGGACAGGCTTAGAGACCCAGTACTTC
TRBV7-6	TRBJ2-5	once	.	CASSLDAGGRGEKTQYF	TGTGCCAGCAGCTTAGACGCAGGGGGCCGGGGGGAAAAGACCCAGTACTTC
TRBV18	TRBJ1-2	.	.	CASSPSGGNYGYTF	TGTGCCAGCTCACCGTCGGGCGGTAACTATGGCTACACCTTC
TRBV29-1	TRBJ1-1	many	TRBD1	CSVLGQVRRDTEAFF	TGCAGCGTCCTCGGACAGGTCCGGAGGGACACTGAAGCTTTCTTT
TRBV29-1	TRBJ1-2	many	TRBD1	CSVAGTGVGYTF	TGCAGCGTGGCCGGGACAGGGGTTGGCTACACCTTC
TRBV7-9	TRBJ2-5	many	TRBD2	CASSFLAGGKEGTQYF	TGTGCCAGCAGCTTCTTAGCGGGAGGGAAAGAAGGGACCCAGTACTTC
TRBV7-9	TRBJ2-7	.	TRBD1	CASSSRDRSYEQYF	TGTGCCAGCAGCTCCCGGGACAGATCCTACGAGCAGTACTTC
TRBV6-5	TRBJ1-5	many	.	CASSPGEKNQPQHF	TGTGCCAGCAGTCCCGGGGAGAAAAATCAGCCCCAGCATTTT
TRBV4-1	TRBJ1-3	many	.	CASSHLQVGNTIYF	TGCGCCAGCAGCCACCTACAGGTTGGAAACACCATATATTTT
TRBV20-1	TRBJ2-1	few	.	CSAGQLGLMEQFF	TGCAGTGCTGGACAACTTGGACTAATGGAGCAGTTCTTC
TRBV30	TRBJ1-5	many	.	CAWSDGVSQPQHF	TGTGCCTGGAGTGATGGAGTCAGTCAGCCCCAGCATTTT
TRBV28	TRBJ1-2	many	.	CASSLRGFRGYTF	TGTGCCAGCAGTTTACGAGGATTCCGTGGCTACACCTTC
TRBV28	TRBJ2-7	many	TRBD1	CASSLTGTGAREQYF	TGTGCCAGCAGTCTAACCGGGACAGGAGCGCGTGAGCAGTACTTC
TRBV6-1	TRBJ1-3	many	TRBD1	CASREGTGGSGNTIYF	TGTGCCAGCAGAGAAGGGACAGGGGGATCTGGAAACACCATATATTTT
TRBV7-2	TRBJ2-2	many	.	CASSLREGAGELFF	TGTGCCAGCAGCCTGCGGGAAGGGGCCGGGGAGCTGTTTTTT
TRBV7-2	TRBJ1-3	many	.	CASRLNSGNTIYF	TGTGCCAGCAGGCTGAACTCTGGAAACACCATATATTTT
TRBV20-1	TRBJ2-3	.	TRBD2	CSARTSGGYSTDTQYF	TGCAGTGCTCGGACTAGCGGGGGGTATAGCACAGATACGCAGTATTTT
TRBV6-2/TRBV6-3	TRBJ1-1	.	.	CASEGWNTEAFF	TGTGCCAGCGAAGGTTGGAACACTGAAGCTTTCTTT
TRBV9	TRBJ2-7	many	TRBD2	CASSVGSGGYYEQYF	TGTGCCAGCAGCGTAGGTAGCGGGGGGTACTACGAGCAGTACTTC